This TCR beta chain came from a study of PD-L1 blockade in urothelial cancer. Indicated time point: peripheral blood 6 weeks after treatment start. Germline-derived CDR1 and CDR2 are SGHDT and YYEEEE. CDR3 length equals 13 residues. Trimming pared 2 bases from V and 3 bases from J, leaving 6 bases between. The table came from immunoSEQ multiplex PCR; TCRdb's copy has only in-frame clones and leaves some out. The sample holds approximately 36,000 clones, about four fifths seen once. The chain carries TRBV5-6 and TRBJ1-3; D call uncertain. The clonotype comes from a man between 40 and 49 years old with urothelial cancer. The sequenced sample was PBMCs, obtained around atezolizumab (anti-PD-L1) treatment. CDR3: CASSFEGGNTIYF. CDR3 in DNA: TGTGCCAGCAGCTTTGAGGGTGGAAACACCATATATTTT.